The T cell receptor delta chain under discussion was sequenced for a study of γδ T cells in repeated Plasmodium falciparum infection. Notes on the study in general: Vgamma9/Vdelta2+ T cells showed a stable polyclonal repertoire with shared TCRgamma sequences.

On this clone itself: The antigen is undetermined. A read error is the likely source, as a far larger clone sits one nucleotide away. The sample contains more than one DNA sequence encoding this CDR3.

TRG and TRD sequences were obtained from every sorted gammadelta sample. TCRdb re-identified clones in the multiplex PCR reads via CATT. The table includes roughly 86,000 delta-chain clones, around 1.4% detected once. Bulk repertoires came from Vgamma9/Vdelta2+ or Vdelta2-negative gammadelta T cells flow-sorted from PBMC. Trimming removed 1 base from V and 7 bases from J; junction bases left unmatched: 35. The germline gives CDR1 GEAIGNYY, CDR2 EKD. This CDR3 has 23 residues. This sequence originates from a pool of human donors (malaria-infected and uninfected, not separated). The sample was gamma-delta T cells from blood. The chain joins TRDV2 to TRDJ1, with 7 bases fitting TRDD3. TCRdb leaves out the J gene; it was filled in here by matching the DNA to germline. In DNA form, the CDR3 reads TGTGCCTGTGACACTGTCATTCTCACTACCTCGCGTACTGGGGACCCTAGCAGGGGTAAACTCATCTTT. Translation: CACDTVILTTSRTGDPSRGKLIF.